This section outlines one T cell receptor (beta chain) sequence together with its context. The data are from a study of graft-versus-host responses after intestinal transplantation. Background on the study: Following induction with anti-thymocyte globulin, all recipients were given tacrolimus and steroids for approximately three years.

The V and J ends lost 4 bases and 14 bases, in that order; junction bases with no gene match: 6. The CDR3 is 11 residues long. Germline V lookup: CDR1 SEHNR, CDR2 FQNEAQ (reference sequence). Assay: immunoSEQ multiplex PCR; the TCRdb copy retains only in-frame clones and omits some. The table includes around 30,000 clones, approximately 82% detected once. This rearrangement joins TRBV7-9 to TRBJ1-2; 8 positions match TRBD1. Source: PBMCs, taken 28 days after intestinal transplant. This receptor was identified in a human patient who received an intestinal transplant, so some T cells may come from the graft donor. CDR3 loop: CASSYRQGMTF. CDR3 sequence (DNA): TGTGCCAGCAGCTACCGACAGGGGATGACCTTC. Complete variable domain (other parts from reference TRBV7-9 and TRBJ1-2): DTGVSQNPRHKITKRGQNVTFRCDPISEHNRLYWYRQTLGQGPEFLTYFQNEAQLEKSRLLSDRFSAERPKGSFSTLEIQRTEQGDSAMYLCASSYRQGMTFGSGTRLTVV.